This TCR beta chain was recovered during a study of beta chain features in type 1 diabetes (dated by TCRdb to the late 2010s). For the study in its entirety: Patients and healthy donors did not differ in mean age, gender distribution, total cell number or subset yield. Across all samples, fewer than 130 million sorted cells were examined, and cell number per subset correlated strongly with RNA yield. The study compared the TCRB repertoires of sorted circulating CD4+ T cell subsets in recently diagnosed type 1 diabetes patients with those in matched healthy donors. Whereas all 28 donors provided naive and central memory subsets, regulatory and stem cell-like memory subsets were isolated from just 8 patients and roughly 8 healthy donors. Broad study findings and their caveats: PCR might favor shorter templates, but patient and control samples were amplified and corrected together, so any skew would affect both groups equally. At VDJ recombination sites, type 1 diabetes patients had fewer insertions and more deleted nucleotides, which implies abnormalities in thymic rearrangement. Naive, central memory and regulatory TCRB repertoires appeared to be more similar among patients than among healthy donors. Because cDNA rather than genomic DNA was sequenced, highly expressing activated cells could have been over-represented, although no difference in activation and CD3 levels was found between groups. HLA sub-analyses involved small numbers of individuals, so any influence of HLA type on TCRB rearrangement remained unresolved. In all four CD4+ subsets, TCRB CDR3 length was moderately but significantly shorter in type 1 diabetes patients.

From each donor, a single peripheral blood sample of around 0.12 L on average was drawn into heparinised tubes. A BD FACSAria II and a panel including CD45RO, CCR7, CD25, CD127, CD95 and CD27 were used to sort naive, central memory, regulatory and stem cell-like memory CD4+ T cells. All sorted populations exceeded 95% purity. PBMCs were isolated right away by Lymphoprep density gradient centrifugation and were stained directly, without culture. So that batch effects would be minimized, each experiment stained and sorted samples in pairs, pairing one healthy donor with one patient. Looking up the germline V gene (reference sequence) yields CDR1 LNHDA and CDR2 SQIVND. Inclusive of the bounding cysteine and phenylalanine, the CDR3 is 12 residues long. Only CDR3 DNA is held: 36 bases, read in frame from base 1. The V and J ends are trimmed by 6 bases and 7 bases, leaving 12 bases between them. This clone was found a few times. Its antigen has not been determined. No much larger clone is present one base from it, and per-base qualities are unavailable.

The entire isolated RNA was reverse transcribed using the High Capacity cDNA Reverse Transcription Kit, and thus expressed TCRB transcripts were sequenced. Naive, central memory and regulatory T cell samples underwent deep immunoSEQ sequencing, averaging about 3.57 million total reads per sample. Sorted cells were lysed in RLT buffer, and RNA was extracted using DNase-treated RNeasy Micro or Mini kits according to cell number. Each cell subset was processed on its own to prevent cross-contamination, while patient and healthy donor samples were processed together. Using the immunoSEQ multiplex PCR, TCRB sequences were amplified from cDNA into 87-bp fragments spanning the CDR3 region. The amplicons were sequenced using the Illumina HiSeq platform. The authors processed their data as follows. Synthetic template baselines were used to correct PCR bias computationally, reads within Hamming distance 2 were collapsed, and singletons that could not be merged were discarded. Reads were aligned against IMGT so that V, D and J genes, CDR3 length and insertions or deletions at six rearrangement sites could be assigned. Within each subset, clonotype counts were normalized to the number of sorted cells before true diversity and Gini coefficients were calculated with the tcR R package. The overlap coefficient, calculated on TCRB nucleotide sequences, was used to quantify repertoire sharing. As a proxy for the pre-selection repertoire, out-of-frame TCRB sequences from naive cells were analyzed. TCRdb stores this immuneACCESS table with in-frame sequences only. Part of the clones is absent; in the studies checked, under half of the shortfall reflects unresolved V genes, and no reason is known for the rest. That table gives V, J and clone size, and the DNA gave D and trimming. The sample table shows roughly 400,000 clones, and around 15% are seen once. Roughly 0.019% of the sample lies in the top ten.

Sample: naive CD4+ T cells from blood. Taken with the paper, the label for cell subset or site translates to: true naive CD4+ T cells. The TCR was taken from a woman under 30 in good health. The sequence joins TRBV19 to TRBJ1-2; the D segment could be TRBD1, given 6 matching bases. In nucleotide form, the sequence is TGTGCCAGTAGCCCAGGGGTGCCTGGCTACACCTTC. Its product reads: CASSPGVPGYTF.